Listed below are T cell receptor beta chains from one sample, sequenced in a study of shared clonotypes between healthy human individuals. Sequenced by immunoSEQ multiplex PCR; TCRdb stores in-frame clones only, minus some. The sample carries more than 2 million clones, under 97% recorded once. What was sequenced was naive CD4+ T cells sorted from blood. The receptors here all came from a man younger than 30 in good health. The CDR3 runs from the conserved cysteine through the conserved F or W. D genes are given only for firm matches. A clone size is listed for some rows: how often the clone was seen (once, few, many), or a class if it is expanded.

size: -
D: -
J: TRBJ1-2
V: TRBV5-1
DNA: TGCGCCAGCAGCTTGGACAGACCGTCCGTAGCTAACTATGGCTACACCTTC
CDR3: CASSLDRPSVANYGYTF

size: -
D: -
J: TRBJ2-2
V: TRBV5-1
DNA: TGCGCCAGCAGCTTCGGGCAGAACACCGGGGAGCTGTTTTTT
CDR3: CASSFGQNTGELFF

size: few
D: -
J: TRBJ1-6
V: TRBV2
DNA: TGTGCCAGCAGTGAAGCGTCCATGGCCCTCCACTTT
CDR3: CASSEASMALHF

size: -
D: -
J: TRBJ1-1
V: TRBV11-2
DNA: TGTGCCAGCAGCCCCCCAGGTTCTTTGAACACTGAAGCTTTCTTT
CDR3: CASSPPGSLNTEAFF

size: once
D: -
J: TRBJ1-6
V: TRBV28
DNA: TGTGCCAGCAGTTTAGGCGGGACACTGTATAATTCACCCCTCCACTTT
CDR3: CASSLGGTLYNSPLHF

size: -
D: -
J: TRBJ2-2
V: TRBV7-9
DNA: TGTGCCACCAAGCTAGGGGTCACCGGGGAGCTGTTTTTT
CDR3: CATKLGVTGELFF

size: -
D: -
J: TRBJ2-5
V: TRBV6-5
DNA: TGTGCCAGCAGTTACCAGGGGCGAGAGACCCAGTACTTC
CDR3: CASSYQGRETQYF

size: -
D: TRBD1
J: TRBJ1-2
V: TRBV5-1
DNA: TGCGCCAGCAGCCCACAGGGGGCAGTTGTGGGCTACACCTTC
CDR3: CASSPQGAVVGYTF

size: -
D: -
J: TRBJ2-7
V: TRBV5-1
DNA: TGCGCCAGCAGCTTCGGGAAGGGGCAGTACTTC
CDR3: CASSFGKGQYF

size: -
D: -
J: TRBJ2-1
V: TRBV6-6
DNA: TGTGCCAGCAGCCGACGCGGGCGCCCTGAGCAGTTCTTC
CDR3: CASSRRGRPEQFF

size: once
D: -
J: TRBJ1-4
V: TRBV7-9
DNA: TGTGCCAGCACCCCTCGGGTTCACAAGAATGAAAAACTGTTTTTT
CDR3: CASTPRVHKNEKLFF

size: -
D: -
J: TRBJ1-5
V: TRBV5-6
DNA: TGTGCCAGCAGCCTCTATAGCAATCAGCCCCAGCATTTT
CDR3: CASSLYSNQPQHF

size: -
D: -
J: TRBJ1-2
V: TRBV6-1
DNA: TGTGCCAGCAGTGGAGAAGTCTATGGCTACACCTTC
CDR3: CASSGEVYGYTF

size: -
D: -
J: TRBJ1-1
V: TRBV6-1
DNA: TGTGCCAGCAGTGAAATGGGGGGCAACACTGAAGCTTTCTTT
CDR3: CASSEMGGNTEAFF

size: -
D: TRBD2
J: TRBJ2-1
V: TRBV5-1
DNA: TGCGCCAGCAGCCTGATTGGTAGCGGGGGGGCTAATGAGCAGTTCTTC
CDR3: CASSLIGSGGANEQFF

size: -
D: TRBD2
J: TRBJ2-3
V: TRBV5-6
DNA: TGTGCCAGCAGCTCAAAGGGACTAGCGCCTACAGATACGCAGTATTTT
CDR3: CASSSKGLAPTDTQYF

size: -
D: -
J: TRBJ2-1
V: TRBV7-8
DNA: TGTGCCAGCAGCATCCGGGACCCAAATCAGGGCTCCTACAATGAGCAGTTCTTC
CDR3: CASSIRDPNQGSYNEQFF

size: -
D: TRBD1
J: TRBJ1-6
V: TRBV7-3
DNA: TGTGCCAGCAGCTTAGACAGGGGGAATTCACCCCTCCACTTT
CDR3: CASSLDRGNSPLHF

size: once
D: -
J: TRBJ2-4
V: TRBV7-9
DNA: TGTGCCAGCACTGTTGGGGCGGGACAAAACATTCAGTACTTC
CDR3: CASTVGAGQNIQYF

size: -
D: -
J: TRBJ2-5
V: TRBV4-1
DNA: TGCGCCAGCAGCCAGAGCGCCGGAGAGACCCAGTACTTC
CDR3: CASSQSAGETQYF

size: -
D: -
J: TRBJ2-1
V: TRBV27
DNA: TGTGCCAGCGGCAACAGGGTCAGAAGGTTCTTC
CDR3: CASGNRVRRFF

size: -
D: -
J: TRBJ1-1
V: TRBV6-6
DNA: TGTGCCAGCAGTTACTCAAGAGGGGTCGCTGAAGCTTTCTTT
CDR3: CASSYSRGVAEAFF

size: -
D: -
J: TRBJ1-5
V: TRBV2
DNA: TGTGCCAGCAGGAGGGACGGTGATCAGCCCCAGCATTTT
CDR3: CASRRDGDQPQHF

size: -
D: -
J: TRBJ2-7
V: TRBV10-3
DNA: TGTGCCATCAGTGACGTACAGGTCTCCTACGAGCAGTACTTC
CDR3: CAISDVQVSYEQYF

size: -
D: -
J: TRBJ2-1
V: TRBV7-2
DNA: TGTGCCAGCAGCAATCGCGCAATTAGGTATGAGCAGTTCTTC
CDR3: CASSNRAIRYEQFF

size: -
D: -
J: TRBJ2-2
V: TRBV19
DNA: TGTGCCAGTAGTTTCACCAGGGAAACCGGGGAGCTGTTTTTT
CDR3: CASSFTRETGELFF

size: -
D: -
J: TRBJ1-2
V: TRBV28
DNA: TGTGCCAGCAGTTTGTGGACGACTACAGGGCTCGGGTTAGGTGGCTACACCTTC
CDR3: CASSLWTTTGLGLGGYTF

size: -
D: -
J: TRBJ2-1
V: TRBV21-1
DNA: TGTGCCAGCAGCACCCTGCGGGGTCAAGCGGGAGGGCCTTATGACCAGGGTGAGCAGTTCTTC
CDR3: CASSTLRGQAGGPYDQGEQFF

size: -
D: -
J: TRBJ2-7
V: TRBV6-5
DNA: TGTGCCAGCAGTTACTCCCGTGACAGCTACGAGCAGTACTTC
CDR3: CASSYSRDSYEQYF

size: -
D: -
J: TRBJ1-4
V: TRBV4-1
DNA: TGCGCCAGCAGCCCTGGGACTGCAACTAATGAAAAACTGTTTTTT
CDR3: CASSPGTATNEKLFF

size: -
D: -
J: TRBJ2-7
V: TRBV29-1
DNA: TGCAGCGTCACAGGGGGAGGGGAGCAGTACTTC
CDR3: CSVTGGGEQYF

size: -
D: -
J: TRBJ2-5
V: TRBV11-3
DNA: TGTGCCAGCAGCTTAGACAGGGGTCGCCAGTACTTC
CDR3: CASSLDRGRQYF

size: -
D: -
J: TRBJ2-3
V: TRBV5-1
DNA: TGCGCCAGCAGCCTGGGCGGAGGGGCCAGCACAGATACGCAGTATTTT
CDR3: CASSLGGGASTDTQYF

size: once
D: TRBD2
J: TRBJ2-3
V: TRBV9
DNA: TGTGCCAGCAGCGTAGCACCCAGCGGGGGGAGCACAGATACGCAGTATTTT
CDR3: CASSVAPSGGSTDTQYF

size: -
D: -
J: TRBJ2-3
V: TRBV10-3
DNA: TGTGCCATCAGGAGGGCGCCAGATACGCAGTATTTT
CDR3: CAIRRAPDTQYF

size: -
D: TRBD1
J: TRBJ2-7
V: TRBV5-1
DNA: TGCGCCAGCAGCTTAGGGGACAGGGTCGACGAGCAGTACTTC
CDR3: CASSLGDRVDEQYF

size: -
D: TRBD1
J: TRBJ1-4
V: TRBV9
DNA: TGTGCCAGCAGCGCTCGACAGGGGCCGGCAACTAATGAAAAACTGTTTTTT
CDR3: CASSARQGPATNEKLFF

size: -
D: -
J: TRBJ1-1
V: TRBV10-3
DNA: TGTGCCATCAGTGATCCGATGACCGTAGATGAAGCTTTCTTT
CDR3: CAISDPMTVDEAFF